This T cell receptor beta chain emerged from a study of T cell repertoires in cytomegalovirus infection. At the level of the study: Public TCR beta signatures were indicative of both CMV infection and a matching HLA type. Findings of the study overall: Cumulated frequencies of public TCR beta families served to identify carriers of CMV plus the relevant HLA. The ex vivo response was dominated by HLA-C-restricted CMV-specific TCR beta clonotypes.

Using its own MiXCR run on the reads, TCRdb lists one record per CDR3 protein. The sample yields over 85,000 distinct CDR3 sequences, approximately 15% seen once. Germline V gives CDR1 KGHSH, CDR2 LQKENI. The CDR3 runs to 16 residues. V shed 2 bases, J shed 0 bases, and the junction held 5 bases outside the gene matches. A word on this clonotype: Its antigen is unidentified.

Sequenced sample: PBMCs. V usage is TRBV18 and J usage is TRBJ2-7; 9 bases are shared with TRBD2. This TCR was sampled from a human donor in good health (CMV status not recorded). Some clones in this sample may be carry-over from other donors' samples. The CDR3 DNA reads TGTGCCAGCTCACCAGGACCTAGCGGGGACTCCTACGAGCAGTACTTC. Translated, it gives CASSPGPSGDSYEQYF.